This record covers a single T cell receptor beta chain. Its antigen remains unknown. Repertoires were generated with immunoSEQ multiplex PCR, while TCRdb's copy carries only in-frame clones and drops some. This sample has over 70,000 clones, with roughly 93% found just once. This specimen comes from a study of OX40 agonist ivuxolimab in advanced cancers. Across the study: The patients received agonistic anti-OX40 (CD134) antibody ivuxolimab. Study observations and caveats: Among patients with partial responses at 0.1-3.0 mg/kg, clonal expansion was among the lowest.

Peripheral blood came from all dose cohorts at three timepoints. CDR3 size: 14 residues. CDR1 and CDR2 from the germline V gene are WSHSY and SAAADI. J was trimmed by 5 bases and V by 1 base; bases with no gene match: 5. The TCR was taken from an adult with an advanced solid tumor such as melanoma, head and neck, liver or kidney cancer. The sample here was CD4+ or CD8+ T cells sorted from blood, taken in a trial of the OX40 agonist ivuxolimab. The chain carries TRBV10-2 and TRBJ2-7, with 7 bases that match TRBD2. CDR3 sequence: CASSELGGVHEQYF. CDR3 coding DNA: TGCGCCAGCAGTGAGTTGGGGGGGGTTCACGAGCAGTACTTC.